This is a list of T cell receptor beta chains from one sample in a study of chemoradiotherapy in HPV16-positive cancers. TCRdb keeps only in-frame clones here, not all; method: immunoSEQ multiplex PCR. The sample yields approximately 32,000 clones, around four fifths seen once. The input for sequencing was blood, taken from a patient who underwent chemoradiotherapy. Every receptor here comes from a human donor with HPV-associated anogenital cancer. Each CDR3 is given with its conserved first and last residue. The order of the fields is V gene, D gene, clone size, J gene, CDR3 protein, CDR3 DNA. The D gene is left open where the match is weak. Only part of the rows carry a size: once, few, many, or a class if the clone is expanded.

V: TRBV6-5
D: NA
size: NA
J: TRBJ2-7
CDR3: CASSYQAGHREQYF
DNA: TGTGCCAGCAGTTACCAGGCAGGGCATAGGGAGCAGTACTTC

V: TRBV27
D: NA
size: NA
J: TRBJ1-2
CDR3: CASIPRDIYGYTF
DNA: TGTGCCAGCATCCCAAGGGACATCTATGGCTACACCTTC

V: TRBV30
D: NA
size: few
J: TRBJ1-2
CDR3: CAWTSGVRYTF
DNA: TGTGCCTGGACGTCTGGGGTACGCTACACCTTC

V: TRBV19
D: TRBD2
size: NA
J: TRBJ2-3
CDR3: CASSIGILLAGYTDTQYF
DNA: TGTGCCAGTAGTATCGGGATCTTACTAGCGGGGTACACAGATACGCAGTATTTT

V: TRBV10-3
D: NA
size: once
J: TRBJ2-3
CDR3: CAIRPQGTDTQYF
DNA: TGTGCCATCAGGCCACAGGGAACCGATACGCAGTATTTT

V: TRBV7-2
D: NA
size: few
J: TRBJ1-1
CDR3: CASSSHPPGAVTEAFF
DNA: TGTGCCAGCAGTTCCCATCCCCCGGGGGCGGTCACTGAAGCTTTCTTT

V: TRBV14
D: TRBD1
size: NA
J: TRBJ1-2
CDR3: CASSRDRGVRGGYTF
DNA: TGTGCCAGCAGCCGGGACAGGGGGGTCAGAGGTGGCTACACCTTC

V: TRBV11-2
D: TRBD1
size: NA
J: TRBJ1-3
CDR3: CASSPRQGSTSGNTIYF
DNA: TGTGCCAGCAGCCCCCGACAGGGGTCCACCTCTGGAAACACCATATATTTT

V: TRBV9
D: TRBD1
size: NA
J: TRBJ2-1
CDR3: CASSRGDSGQRDEQFF
DNA: TGTGCCAGCAGCAGAGGGGACAGTGGGCAACGCGATGAGCAGTTCTTC

V: TRBV5-4
D: NA
size: few
J: TRBJ1-2
CDR3: CASTLRGEIYGYTF
DNA: TGTGCCAGCACCCTGCGGGGGGAGATCTATGGCTACACCTTC

V: TRBV18
D: NA
size: NA
J: TRBJ2-4
CDR3: CASSRGEGRDIQYF
DNA: TGTGCCAGCTCACGAGGTGAGGGCAGGGACATTCAGTACTTC